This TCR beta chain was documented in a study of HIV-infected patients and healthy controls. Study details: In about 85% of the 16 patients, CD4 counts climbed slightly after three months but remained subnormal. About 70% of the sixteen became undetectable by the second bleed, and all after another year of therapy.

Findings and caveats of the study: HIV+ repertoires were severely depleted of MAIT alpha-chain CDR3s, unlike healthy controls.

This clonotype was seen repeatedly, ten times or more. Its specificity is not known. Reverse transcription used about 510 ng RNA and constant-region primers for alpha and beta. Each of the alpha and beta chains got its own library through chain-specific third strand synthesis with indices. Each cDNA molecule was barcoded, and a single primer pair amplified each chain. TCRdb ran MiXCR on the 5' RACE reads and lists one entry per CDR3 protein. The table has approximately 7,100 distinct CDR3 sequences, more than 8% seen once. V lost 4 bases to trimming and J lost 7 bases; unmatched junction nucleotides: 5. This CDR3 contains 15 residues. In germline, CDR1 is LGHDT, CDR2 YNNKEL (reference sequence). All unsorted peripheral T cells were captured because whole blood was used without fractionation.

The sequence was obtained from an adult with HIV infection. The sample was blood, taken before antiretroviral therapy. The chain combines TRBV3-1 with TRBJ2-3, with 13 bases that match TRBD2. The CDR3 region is CASSRLAGGRNTQYF. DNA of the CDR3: TGTGCCAGCAGCCGACTAGCGGGGGGTCGGAATACGCAGTATTTT.